This passage covers 28 T cell receptor beta chains from one sample sequenced in a study of cytomegalovirus exposure and HLA in healthy donors. Produced via immunoSEQ multiplex PCR; TCRdb's table is partial and in-frame only. The table records 200,000 to 250,000 clones, approximately 87% of them present only once. Sequences were obtained from PBMCs. The source of these receptors is a woman between 18 and 29 years old in good health and CMV-seronegative.

V and J are TRBV6-6 and TRBJ1-5, with 7 bases aligning to TRBD1. Trimming took 6 bases from V and 6 from J; bases not matched to a gene: 8. CDR1 is MNHNY and CDR2 is SVGAGI in the germline V gene (reference sequence). The CDR3 loop spans 14 amino acids. This CDR3 reads CASSPDRDGQPQHF. CDR3 DNA sequence: TGTGCCAGCAGCCCAGACAGGGACGGTCAGCCCCAGCATTTT.

The chain carries TRBV5-4 and TRBJ2-1; TRBD2 matches at 10 bases. Germline assignment: CDR1 SGHNT and CDR2 YYREEE (reference sequence). V lost 4 bases and J lost 6; bases outside the gene matches: 13. This CDR3 comprises 17 residues. Written as DNA, the CDR3 is TGTGCCAGCAGCCCGGACCGACTAGCGGGCGGTATCAATGAGCAGTTCTTC. The encoded protein is CASSPDRLAGGINEQFF. The whole variable domain, filled in from reference TRBV5-4 and TRBJ2-1, reads ETGVTQSPTHLIKTRGQQVTLRCSSQSGHNTVSWYQQALGQGPQFIFQYYREEENGRGNFPPRFSGLQFPNYSSELNVNALELDDSALYLCASSPDRLAGGINEQFFGPGTRLTVL.

This clone was detected ten times or more. Additional DNA sequences in this sample encode the identical CDR3. The chain carries TRBV9 and TRBJ1-2; no reliable D call. The CDR3 runs 11 residues. The V end lost 4 bases, the J end lost 6 bases, and 7 bases lay between the germline ends. Germline V gene sequence: CDR1 SGDLS, CDR2 YYNGEE. CDR3 sequence: CASSPTDGYTF. The CDR3 nucleotides read TGTGCCAGCAGCCCCACAGATGGCTACACCTTC.

This clone was detected a few times. Other DNA sequences in this sample translate to the same CDR3. The gene calls are TRBV2 and TRBJ1-2; no clear D. V dropped 1 base and J dropped 1 base, with 4 bases sitting between them. Germline CDR1 and CDR2: SNHLY and FYNNEI. The CDR3 runs 13 residues. In nucleotides, the CDR3 is TGTGCCAGCAGTGAAGGGTTTAACTATGGCTACACCTTC. Residues: CASSEGFNYGYTF.

The rearrangement links TRBV6-4 to TRBJ1-5; D is unresolved. The V end lost 5 bases, the J end lost 1 base, and 6 bases lay between the germline ends. Germline V gene data show CDR1 as MRHNA and CDR2 as SNTAGT. This CDR3 region has 13 residues. The CDR3 sequence is CASSSDSNQPQHF. CDR3 in DNA: TGTGCCAGCAGTTCCGACAGCAATCAGCCCCAGCATTTT.

Many counts were recorded for this clone. The chain is built from TRBV20-1 and TRBJ2-1; a weak D match, TRBD2 (6 bases). This CDR3 region has 11 residues. CDR1 is DFQATT and CDR2 is SNEGSKA in the germline V gene (reference sequence). The CDR3 here is CSGTSYNEQFF. The CDR3 bases are TGCAGCGGGACTTCTTACAATGAGCAGTTCTTC.

J is TRBJ2-5 and V is TRBV27; 7 bases agree with TRBD2. The CDR3 extends over 16 amino acids. Germline loops: CDR1 MNHEY, CDR2 SMNVEV (reference sequence). V lost 8 bases and J lost 3; bases outside the gene matches: 15. The CDR3 here is CASGPVGGGSKETQYF. As DNA, the CDR3 is TGTGCCAGCGGTCCTGTGGGCGGGGGATCAAAAGAGACCCAGTACTTC.

The genes are TRBV6-5 and TRBJ2-1; D unclear. V was trimmed by 5 bases and J by 0 bases, leaving 11 bases between them. This CDR3 comprises 15 residues. Per the germline V gene, CDR1 is MNHEY and CDR2 is SVGAGI. CDR3 sequence: CASSVRISSYNEQFF. The CDR3 nucleotides are TGTGCCAGCAGTGTAAGAATAAGCTCCTACAATGAGCAGTTCTTC.

The rearrangement uses TRBV2 and TRBJ1-1; D is perhaps TRBD1 (5 bases). This CDR3 contains 12 residues. With 10 bases removed from V and 1 base from J, the gap between germline ends came to 10 bases. CDR1 SNHLY and CDR2 FYNNEI come from the germline V gene. CDR3 in amino acids: CATRGGNTEAFF. CDR3 nucleotide sequence: TGTGCCACCCGGGGGGGGAACACTGAAGCTTTCTTT.

This clone was detected only a few times. The V call is TRBV6-5, the J call TRBJ1-1, with D hard to call. Germline assignment: CDR1 MNHEY and CDR2 SVGAGI. The CDR3 is 12 residues long. Trimming removed 10 bases from V and 0 bases from J, with 9 bases in between. CDR3 protein: CATRGMNTEAFF. The CDR3 region has the DNA TGTGCCACTCGTGGTATGAACACTGAAGCTTTCTTT.

The rearrangement uses TRBV30 and TRBJ2-1; 10 positions match TRBD2. Losses at the gene ends were 3 bases for V and 13 bases for J; bases not matched to a gene: 9. The germline CDR1 and CDR2 sequences are GTSNPN and SVGIG (reference sequence). The CDR3 contains 13 residues. This chain's CDR3 is CAWRALAGPRQFF. Written as DNA, the CDR3 is TGTGCCTGGAGGGCACTAGCGGGGCCCCGCCAGTTCTTC.

The V call is TRBV7-3, the J call TRBJ2-3; TRBD2 aligns across 7 bases. The germline gives CDR1 SGHTA, CDR2 FQGTGA. The CDR3 runs 17 residues. Trimming took 0 bases from V and 7 from J; bases not matched to a gene: 13. The CDR3, as DNA: TGTGCCAGCAGCTTAACGCAGGCGGGAGTGGGGAGATATACGCAGTATTTT. Amino acids: CASSLTQAGVGRYTQYF.

The chain is built from TRBV14 and TRBJ1-1; maybe TRBD1 (6 bases). This CDR3 is 14 amino acids long. Germline CDR1 SGHDN, CDR2 FVKESK. V was clipped by 0 bases and J by 3 bases, with 8 bases between them. In nucleotides, the CDR3 is TGTGCCAGCAGCCAAGACAGGGGTCACACTGAAGCTTTCTTT. It yields the protein CASSQDRGHTEAFF.

The rearrangement joins TRBV10-3 to TRBJ2-7, with a possible D match to TRBD1 (6 bases). The CDR3 covers 15 residues. Trimming left V 3 bases short and J 0 bases short, with 12 bases between. Germline-derived CDR1 and CDR2 are ENHRY and SYGVKD. DNA of the CDR3: TGTGCCATCAGTGACGGGACATCCAACTCCTACGAGCAGTACTTC. This gives the protein CAISDGTSNSYEQYF.

V is TRBV9 and J is TRBJ2-7; TRBD2 agrees at 8 bases. Per germline, CDR1 SGDLS and CDR2 YYNGEE. The ends lost 4 bases at V and 2 bases at J; junction bases unmatched: 5. The CDR3 is 14 amino acids. The CDR3: CASSPGGRTYEQYF. CDR3 sequence (DNA): TGTGCCAGCAGCCCGGGAGGGAGAACCTACGAGCAGTACTTC. Drawing the rest from reference TRBV9 and TRBJ2-7, the complete variable domain is DSGVTQTPKHLITATGQRVTLRCSPRSGDLSVYWYQQSLDQGLQFLIQYYNGEERAKGNILERFSAQQFPDLHSELNLSSLELGDSALYFCASSPGGRTYEQYFGPGTRLTVT.

This clone was seen more than once but under ten times. The chain links TRBV6-1 to TRBJ1-2; unclear D gene. CDR1 MNHNS and CDR2 SASEGT come from the germline V gene. The CDR3 totals 10 residues. Trimming shortened V by 6 bases and J by 6 bases, and 5 bases separated the two germline ends. The CDR3 DNA sequence: TGTGCCAGCAGGACTAATGGCTACACCTTC. Translation gives CASRTNGYTF.

The chain combines TRBV6-6 with TRBJ1-3, with TRBD1 matching 7 bases. Germline V gene sequence: CDR1 MNHNY, CDR2 SVGAGI (reference sequence). The CDR3 extends over 14 amino acids. Trimming took 8 bases from V and 2 from J; bases not matched to a gene: 6. This CDR3 is CASGTDRAGNTIYF. DNA of the CDR3: TGTGCCAGCGGGACAGACAGGGCTGGAAACACCATATATTTT.

The chain recombines TRBV18 with TRBJ2-2, with 9 nucleotides matching TRBD2. In germline, CDR1 is KGHSH, CDR2 LQKENI. Trimming took 10 bases from V and 11 from J; bases not matched to a gene: 14. The CDR3 is 14 amino acids. CDR3 loop: CATRTSVPSRELFF. The CDR3 nucleotides read TGTGCCACCAGGACTAGCGTACCGTCCCGAGAGCTGTTTTTT.

The chain employs TRBV15 and TRBJ2-2; TRBD2 matches 7 bases. CDR3 length: 16 amino acids. Germline V gene sequence: CDR1 LNHNV, CDR2 YYDKDF (reference sequence). V lost 1 base to trimming and J lost 4 bases; unmatched junction nucleotides: 6. Here the CDR3 DNA reads TGTGCCACCAGCAGAGTGGCGGGGGTTCGCACCGGGGAGCTGTTTTTT. Translation: CATSRVAGVRTGELFF.

This clone was recorded a few times. The chain recombines TRBV2 with TRBJ1-2; TRBD1 aligns across 8 bases. This CDR3 is built from 14 residues. Germline V gene lookup returns CDR1 SNHLY and CDR2 FYNNEI. With 7 bases clipped from V and 5 bases from J, the junction kept 9 bases outside the gene matches. The CDR3 reads CASTGLRQGYGYTF. Here the CDR3 DNA reads TGTGCCAGCACAGGGTTACGACAGGGGTATGGCTACACCTTC.

Turning to this clone: The germline gene is not matched at one end of the junction; a read error may be the cause. The chain uses TRBV6-1 and TRBJ1-1; tentatively, D is TRBD1 (5 bases). The CDR3 is made up of 13 amino acids. Looked up from germline, CDR1 is MNHNS and CDR2 is SASEGT. Written as DNA, the CDR3 is TGTGCGAGCAACCGGGGGGTGGAGACTGAAGCTTTCTTT. This sequence encodes CASNRGVETEAFF.

This chain uses TRBV5-1 with TRBJ2-7; TRBD2 might be the D (6 bases). Trimming removed 1 base from V and 1 base from J, with 6 bases in between. Germline V gene sequence: CDR1 SGHRS, CDR2 YFSETQ. The CDR3 consists of 13 residues. The CDR3 DNA is TGCGCCAGCAGCTTGCGGGAGTCCTACGAGCAGTACTTC. Protein: CASSLRESYEQYF.

J is TRBJ2-1 and V is TRBV6-1, with TRBD2 identical over 8 bases. J gave up 7 bases and V 2 bases, and 4 bases lay outside the gene matches. The CDR3 has 14 residues. Germline lookup yields CDR1 MNHNS and CDR2 SASEGT. CDR3 sequence reads: CASSEPGGGNEQFF. CDR3 bases: TGTGCCAGCAGTGAACCGGGGGGGGGAAATGAGCAGTTCTTC.

This sequence joins TRBV9 and TRBJ2-1; TRBD2 is a possible D gene (6 bases). The CDR3 loop spans 15 amino acids. Trimming removed 4 bases at V and 9 bases at J, with 20 bases between. Germline CDR1 SGDLS, CDR2 YYNGEE. The CDR3 DNA is TGTGCCAGCAGCCCGTCTAGCGTATCTGGGGGTGAGCAGTTCTTC. The encoded protein is CASSPSSVSGGEQFF.

The chain has TRBV30 and TRBJ1-5, with D tentatively TRBD1 (6 bases). There are 13 residues in the CDR3. CDR1 is GTSNPN and CDR2 is SVGIG in the germline V gene (reference sequence). V lost 5 bases and J lost 6, with 14 bases in between. CDR3 nucleotides: TGTGCCTGGGCCTTCAGGGGAACTCAGCCCCAGCATTTT. Residues: CAWAFRGTQPQHF. Combining the CDR3 with reference TRBV30 and TRBJ1-5 gives the whole variable domain SQTIHQWPATLVQPVGSPLSLECTVEGTSNPNLYWYRQAAGRGLQLLFYSVGIGQISSEVPQNLSASRPQDRQFILSSKKLLLSDSGFYLCAWAFRGTQPQHFGDGTRLSIL.

This chain links TRBV27 with TRBJ1-1; D unclear. This CDR3 is 13 amino acids long. Germline CDR1 is MNHEY and CDR2 is SMNVEV (reference sequence). V lost 2 bases and J lost 7, with 11 bases in between. CDR3 bases: TGTGCCAGCAGTTTAACGGACCAATTTGAAGCTTTCTTT. Its protein product is CASSLTDQFEAFF.

This chain connects TRBV5-6 to TRBJ1-1; D is ambiguous. V lost 2 bases, J lost 0 bases, and 14 bases lay in between. CDR1 and CDR2 (germline): SGHDT, YYEEEE. The CDR3 sequence is 16 residues long. CDR3 protein: CASSLLEQIMNTEAFF. CDR3 sequence (DNA): TGTGCCAGCAGCTTATTAGAACAGATCATGAACACTGAAGCTTTCTTT.

This clone was seen a few times. The rearrangement joins TRBV5-1 to TRBJ1-1; no definite D call. CDR1 and CDR2 (germline): SGHRS, YFSETQ. The V and J ends lost 0 bases and 1 base respectively, with 7 bases between them. The CDR3 runs 14 residues. In DNA form, the CDR3 reads TGCGCCAGCAGCTTGGCCTTGGGGAACACTGAAGCTTTCTTT. Protein: CASSLALGNTEAFF.